This T cell receptor beta chain was captured by sequencing in a study of shared clonotypes between healthy human individuals. CDR3 length: 13 residues. Germline-derived CDR1 and CDR2 are KGHSH and LQKENI. Trimming cost V 8 bases and J 3 bases, with 13 bases left between them. Clones were sequenced by immunoSEQ multiplex PCR, and TCRdb holds only the in-frame ones, with some missing. The data show approximately 640,000 clones, around 72% seen once. The TCR was taken from a woman younger than 45 in good health. The chain has TRBV18 and TRBJ2-5; tentatively, D is TRBD1 (6 bases). The sample comprised memory CD4+ T cells sorted from blood. The subset is: CD45RA-negative fraction. CDR3 region: CASATGTKETQYF. DNA of the CDR3: TGTGCCAGCGCCACCGGGACAAAAGAGACCCAGTACTTC.